The T cell receptor (beta chain) described here comes from a study of Graves' ophthalmopathy and Graves' hyperthyroidism. Study overall: Before any treatment was given, at initial diagnosis, peripheral blood was collected.

Every ophthalmopathy donor presented moderate-to-severe activity, CAS ≥3, NOSPECS ≥4 and duration under 3 months. CDR3 length: 15 residues. From germline, CDR1 is SGHAT and CDR2 FQNNGV. V lost 5 bases and J 0 bases, leaving 13 bases between the germline ends. Study results and caveats: Blood shared most expanded thyroid clonotypes above 0.001 frequency. This model predicted ophthalmopathy progression (sensitivity 70% to 71%, specificity about 72%).

Scientists amplified the TCR beta CDR3 regions from RNA transcripts. HTBI-primed RT-PCR formed the first round, and a multiplex PCR formed the second. TCRdb used MiXCR to reprocess the multiplex PCR reads, holding one entry per CDR3 protein. This table holds approximately 210,000 distinct CDR3 sequences, less than 30% found once. This clonotype came up many times. Antigen unknown. The receptor comes from a man in his fifties or sixties with Graves' ophthalmopathy. The specimen sequenced was peripheral blood. This chain links TRBV11-2 with TRBJ2-5; D is possibly TRBD1 or TRBD2 (5 bases each). The CDR3 region has the DNA TGTGCCAGCAGCAGGGGTCTGCGGGACCAAGAGACCCAGTACTTC. Translating gives CASSRGLRDQETQYF.